The next 26 T cell receptor beta chains were all read from a single sample in a study of post-analysis software for immune sequencing data. Study conclusions and caveats: When patients were compared with controls, about five TRBV segments were more frequent, TRBV5-6, TRBV5-1 and TRBV20-1 among them.

Unique molecular identifiers were carried by the TCR beta cDNA libraries. TCRdb called the PCR reads again in MiXCR, with one record for every CDR3 protein. The table includes roughly 600,000 distinct CDR3 sequences, 44% detected once. These TCRs' antigens remain unknown. The sample was blood. These TCRs come from a girl aged 5-17 years with multiple sclerosis.

This clonotype appeared a single time. The genes are TRBV5-1 and TRBJ2-1, with D perhaps TRBD1 (6 bases). In germline, CDR1 is SGHRS, CDR2 YFSETQ. The CDR3 spans 17 residues. Trimming cost V 4 bases and J 2 bases, with 19 bases left between them. As DNA, the CDR3 is TGCGCCAGCAGCGACGGTACGGGGCAGGGGCCCTACAATGAGCAGTTCTTC. Translation gives CASSDGTGQGPYNEQFF.

The chain is built from TRBV4-2 and TRBJ1-2; D gene ambiguous. This CDR3 has 15 residues. Germline V gene data show CDR1 as LGHNA and CDR2 as YNFKEQ. Between the trimmed V and J ends, which lost 4 bases and 3 bases, there was a span of 15 bases. The chain's CDR3 is CASSPPERVDYGYTF. The CDR3 bases are TGTGCCAGCAGCCCTCCCGAAAGGGTAGACTATGGCTACACCTTC.

V gene TRBV27 combines with J gene TRBJ2-4; weak D call: TRBD2 (6 bases). Trimming took 2 bases from V and 13 from J, leaving 15 bases between them. CDR3 size: 13 residues. Looked up from germline, CDR1 is MNHEY and CDR2 is SMNVEV (reference sequence). CDR3 coding DNA: TGTGCCAGCAGTTTAATCGCGGAGGGCTGGCAGTACTTC. It yields the protein CASSLIAEGWQYF.

The rearrangement uses TRBV29-1 and TRBJ1-2; 9 bases align to TRBD1. Trimming cost V 0 bases and J 6 bases; bases outside gene matches: 14. This CDR3 comprises 17 residues. Germline loops: CDR1 SQVTM, CDR2 ANQGSEA. The CDR3 spells CSVEDRFLPQGADGYTF. In nucleotides, the CDR3 is TGCAGCGTTGAAGATCGTTTTCTCCCACAGGGGGCCGATGGCTACACCTTC.

The chain employs TRBV9 and TRBJ1-2, with 7 bases lining up with TRBD1. CDR3 length: 16 amino acids. V trimming: 2 bases; J trimming: 0 bases; junction bases outside the gene matches: 7. Germline CDR1 and CDR2: SGDLS and YYNGEE. DNA of the CDR3: TGTGCCAGCAGCGTTACTTGGGACAGCGCTAACTATGGCTACACCTTC. This sequence encodes CASSVTWDSANYGYTF.

The rearrangement joins TRBV14 to TRBJ2-5; 10 bases match TRBD2. Germline V gene lookup returns CDR1 SGHDN and CDR2 FVKESK. This CDR3 region has 15 residues. V trimming: 5 bases; J trimming: 11 bases; junction bases outside the gene matches: 14. The chain's CDR3 is CASSSAVGLANEQYF. CDR3 nucleotide sequence: TGTGCCAGCAGCTCGGCCGTGGGACTAGCGAATGAGCAGTACTTC.

V usage is TRBV12-3 or TRBV12-4 and J usage is TRBJ1-2; D possibly corresponds to TRBD1 (5 bases). V was clipped by 5 bases and J by 5 bases, with 12 bases between them. The CDR3 extends over 13 amino acids. This CDR3 is CASSPRGWYGYTF. CDR3 nucleotide sequence: TGTGCCAGCAGTCCGAGGGGTTGGTATGGCTACACCTTC.

Only a few counts were recorded for this clonotype. Written as DNA, the CDR3 is TGCGCCAGCAGCTTGGGTAGCTCCGAATCCTACGAGCAGTACTTC. It encodes CASSLGSSESYEQYF. This chain links TRBV5-1 with TRBJ2-7, with D unclear. The germline CDR1 and CDR2 sequences are SGHRS and YFSETQ. V dropped 0 bases and J dropped 1 base, with 11 bases sitting between them. The CDR3 consists of 15 residues.

This clonotype was counted a few times. As DNA, the CDR3 is TGTGCCAGCAGCCCTGGGACAGGGACGAAACTGAGCTATGGCTACACCTTC. Protein sequence: CASSPGTGTKLSYGYTF. The chain combines TRBV6-1 with TRBJ1-2; 9 bases agree with TRBD1. Germline loops: CDR1 MNHNS, CDR2 SASEGT. The CDR3 totals 17 residues. With 6 bases clipped from V and 4 bases from J, the junction kept 15 bases outside the gene matches.

V usage is TRBV10-3 and J usage is TRBJ2-1, with 10 bases matching TRBD1. CDR1 is ENHRY, CDR2 SYGVKD, per germline. The V segment lost 6 bases and the J segment 9 bases; nucleotides outside the gene matches: 5. The CDR3 is 13 amino acids. The CDR3 bases are TGTGCCATCAGCGGACAGGGGGAGGGTGAGCAGTTCTTC. This codes for CAISGQGEGEQFF.

The chain has TRBV7-2 and TRBJ2-7, with 8 bases fitting TRBD2. Germline V gene lookup returns CDR1 SGHTA and CDR2 FQGNSA. V was clipped by 1 base and J by 6 bases; unmatched bases: 8. This CDR3 has 15 residues. CDR3 nucleotides: TGTGCCAGCAGCTTAGTGGCTGGAGCGGGGGTCGAGCAGTACTTC. This codes for CASSLVAGAGVEQYF.

CDR3 residues: CASKNGGRENEQFF. The CDR3 nucleotides read TGTGCCAGCAAGAACGGGGGGAGGGAGAATGAGCAGTTCTTC. The V call is TRBV27, the J call TRBJ2-1, with 7 nucleotides matching TRBD2. The CDR3 loop spans 14 amino acids. CDR1 and CDR2 (germline): MNHEY, SMNVEV (reference sequence). Trimming removed 7 bases from V and 7 bases from J; junction bases left unmatched: 10.

V usage is TRBV6-5 and J usage is TRBJ2-1; 11 positions agree with TRBD1. CDR1 and CDR2 from the germline V gene are MNHEY and SVGAGI. J was trimmed by 0 bases and V by 8 bases; bases with no gene match: 9. The CDR3 is made up of 17 amino acids. CDR3 residues: CASRYSGQGASYNEQFF. The CDR3 DNA is TGTGCCAGCCGATACTCTGGACAGGGGGCCTCCTACAATGAGCAGTTCTTC.

The rearrangement joins TRBV29-1 to TRBJ1-1; no clear D. The germline V gene encodes CDR1 SQVTM and CDR2 ANQGSEA. V was trimmed by 4 bases and J by 3 bases, leaving 15 bases between them. The CDR3 is 14 residues long. The DNA of the CDR3 is TGCAGCGTTGGGGCTTTACTAAGGGACACTGAAGCTTTCTTT. It translates to CSVGALLRDTEAFF.

This clonotype has a handful of counts. V gene TRBV13 combines with J gene TRBJ2-7, with TRBD2 matching 7 bases. V shed 7 bases and J 4 bases; nucleotides not matched to a gene: 13. This CDR3 is 15 amino acids long. Germline CDR1 PRHDT, CDR2 FYEKMQ (reference sequence). CDR3 region: CASTRGGSATYEQYF. The CDR3 bases are TGTGCCAGCACCCGAGGCGGGAGCGCGACGTACGAGCAGTACTTC.

The chain joins TRBV5-1 to TRBJ2-1; TRBD2 is a possible D gene (5 bases). V lost 5 bases, J lost 8 bases, and 17 bases lay in between. In germline, CDR1 is SGHRS, CDR2 YFSETQ. This CDR3 is 14 amino acids long. The CDR3 is CASRREVRGDEQFF. CDR3 nucleotides: TGCGCCAGCAGACGGGAAGTTCGAGGCGATGAGCAGTTCTTC.

Concerning this clonotype itself: A read error may account for a junction end that differs from germline. CDR3 in DNA: TGTGCCGGCAGTGACTCGGACAACTATGGCTACACCTTC. Protein product: CAGSDSDNYGYTF. The gene calls are TRBV6-4 and TRBJ1-2; D unclear. From germline, CDR1 is MRHNA and CDR2 SNTAGT. The CDR3 has 13 amino acids.

The chain carries TRBV4-1 and TRBJ2-5; 7 positions match TRBD2. The length of the CDR3 is 15 residues. Germline CDR1 reads MGHRA; CDR2 reads YSYEKL. V lost 4 bases, J lost 5 bases, and 10 bases stayed unmatched. DNA for the CDR3: TGCGCCAGCAGCCCGTCGGGGAGGGGATGGGAGACCCAGTACTTC. This gives the protein CASSPSGRGWETQYF.

The chain joins TRBV6-5 to TRBJ1-2, with D possibly being TRBD1 (5 bases). V gave up 6 bases and J gave up 4 bases, with 9 bases separating them. Germline CDR1 reads MNHEY; CDR2 reads SVGAGI. This CDR3 contains 12 residues. CDR3: CASRGVGYGYTF. The DNA for the CDR3 is TGTGCCAGCAGGGGGGTCGGCTATGGCTACACCTTC.

About this clonotype: A junction end diverges from the germline sequence, so it may reflect a read error. The gene calls are TRBV10-3 and TRBJ2-7; TRBD1 matches 12 bases. The length of the CDR3 is 14 residues. The germline V gene encodes CDR1 ENHRY and CDR2 SYGVKD. The CDR3 DNA is TGTGTCATCAGGTCGGGACAGGGGGCACAGGAGCAGTACTTC. It encodes CVIRSGQGAQEQYF.

This chain uses TRBV3-1 with TRBJ2-3; D may be TRBD2 (5 bases). Germline assignment: CDR1 LGHDT and CDR2 YNNKEL (reference sequence). V was trimmed by 1 base and J by 2 bases, leaving 16 bases between them. CDR3 length: 17 amino acids. The CDR3: CASSQGVDASFTDTQYF. CDR3 bases: TGTGCCAGCAGCCAAGGGGTGGATGCTAGCTTCACAGATACGCAGTATTTT.

There are a few counts of this clonotype. The J gene is TRBJ2-4, the V gene TRBV7-8, with D uncertain. Trimming removed 2 bases at V and 0 bases at J, with 11 bases between. The CDR3 is made up of 16 amino acids. Germline CDR1 and CDR2: SGHVS and FQNEAQ. CDR3 protein: CASSLMVSLAKNIQYF. CDR3 sequence (DNA): TGTGCCAGCAGCTTAATGGTTAGCCTAGCCAAAAACATTCAGTACTTC. Using reference TRBV7-8 and TRBJ2-4 for the parts outside the CDR3, the full variable domain is GAGVSQSPRYKVAKRGQDVALRCDPISGHVSLFWYQQALGQGPEFLTYFQNEAQLDKSGLPSDRFFAERPEGSVSTLKIQRTQQEDSAVYLCASSLMVSLAKNIQYFGAGTRLSVL.

The J gene is TRBJ1-4, the V gene TRBV10-3; no clear D gene. With 6 bases removed from V and 5 bases from J, the gap between germline ends came to 10 bases. Germline CDR1 ENHRY, CDR2 SYGVKD. The length of the CDR3 is 13 residues. The CDR3 here is CAIRGGRNEKLFF. CDR3 nucleotides: TGTGCCATCAGGGGCGGCAGAAATGAAAAACTGTTTTTT.

This rearrangement joins TRBV20-1 to TRBJ2-7; 8 bases fit TRBD2. This CDR3 region has 13 residues. V shed 5 bases and J 4 bases; nucleotides not matched to a gene: 7. Per germline, CDR1 DFQATT and CDR2 SNEGSKA (reference sequence). CDR3 in amino acids: CSAAGGWGYEQYF. Here the CDR3 DNA reads TGCAGTGCTGCGGGGGGCTGGGGGTACGAGCAGTACTTC.

This sequence joins TRBV5-1 and TRBJ2-1; D perhaps matches TRBD1 (6 bases). The CDR3 consists of 15 residues. Trimming removed 5 bases at V and 0 bases at J, with 12 bases between. CDR1 is SGHRS, CDR2 YFSETQ, per germline. CDR3 nucleotide sequence: TGCGCCAGCAGTCCCCACAGGGTCTCCTACAATGAGCAGTTCTTC. This encodes CASSPHRVSYNEQFF. The full variable domain, with the rest looked up from reference TRBV5-1 and TRBJ2-1, is KAGVTQTPRYLIKTRGQQVTLSCSPISGHRSVSWYQQTPGQGLQFLFEYFSETQRNKGNFPGRFSGRQFSNSRSEMNVSTLELGDSALYLCASSPHRVSYNEQFFGPGTRLTVL.

The rearrangement joins TRBV6-6 to TRBJ2-7, with no clear D. Per germline, CDR1 MNHNY and CDR2 SVGAGI (reference sequence). This CDR3 comprises 15 residues. The germline V and J ends were trimmed by 5 bases and 6 bases, with 20 bases remaining between them. The CDR3: CASSDPSGRLAEQYF. In DNA, the CDR3 is TGTGCCAGCAGTGACCCCTCGGGCAGGCTGGCCGAGCAGTACTTC.